These T cell receptor beta chains were read from a single sample in a study of patients and donors after allogeneic stem cell transplantation. TCRdb re-analysed the RT-PCR reads in MiXCR, keeping a single row per CDR3 protein. The sample holds around 150,000 distinct CDR3 sequences, approximately 30% seen once. Material: blood, either unsorted or a sorted T cell fraction (not recorded which). Receptor source: a human donor who was either an allogeneic HSCT recipient or a stem cell or donor lymphocyte infusion donor (not recorded which). It is not recorded whose cells these are; they may come from a transplant donor. CDR3s include the opening cysteine and the closing phenylalanine or tryptophan. The D gene is left open where the match is weak. Clone size is shown for a subset of rows, as once, few, many or a class of expanded clone.

>-|-|TRBJ2-3|TRBV10-3
CAISESGTAGRTDTQYF
TGTGCCATCAGTGAGTCCGGAACAGCGGGTCGCACAGATACGCAGTATTTT
>TRBD2|few|TRBJ2-5|TRBV9
CASSVEAGGETQYF
TGTGCCAGCAGCGTAGAGGCGGGAGGGGAGACCCAGTACTTC
>-|many|TRBJ1-5|TRBV4-1
CASSQARGTQNQPQHF
TGCGCCAGCAGCCAAGCGAGAGGGACCCAAAATCAGCCCCAGCATTTT
>TRBD1|-|TRBJ2-1|TRBV7-8
CASRGTGGHNEQFF
TGTGCCAGCAGAGGGACAGGGGGACACAATGAGCAGTTCTTC
>-|-|TRBJ2-5|TRBV28
CASSFRPRETQYF
TGTGCCAGCAGTTTCCGGCCGAGAGAGACCCAGTACTTC
>TRBD2|-|TRBJ2-2|TRBV12-3/TRBV12-4
CASGVAGVYTGELFF
TGTGCCAGCGGGGTAGCGGGAGTGTACACCGGGGAGCTGTTTTTT
>-|-|TRBJ2-7|TRBV4-1
CASSQSRLSYEQYF
TGCGCCAGCAGCCAATCCAGGCTTTCCTACGAGCAGTACTTC
>-|few|TRBJ2-7|TRBV2
CASNRVVDEQYF
TGTGCCAGCAACCGCGTAGTGGACGAGCAGTACTTC
>-|-|TRBJ2-7|TRBV7-6
CASGPDQYEQYF
TGTGCCAGCGGGCCAGATCAGTACGAGCAGTACTTC
>-|-|TRBJ2-7|TRBV7-9
CASSLTVYEQYF
TGTGCCAGCAGCTTGACAGTCTACGAGCAGTACTTC
>-|few|TRBJ2-2|TRBV6-2/TRBV6-3
CASSYGEAGELFF
TGTGCCAGCAGTTACGGGGAGGCGGGGGAGCTGTTTTTT
>-|few|TRBJ2-1|TRBV7-8
CASSLVRGSSYNEQFF
TGTGCCAGCAGCTTAGTGAGGGGGAGCTCCTACAATGAGCAGTTCTTC
>-|-|TRBJ1-6|TRBV2
CANPYRQGRSRALHF
TGTGCCAACCCCTACCGCCAGGGTCGATCGAGGGCCCTCCACTTT
>TRBD2|many|TRBJ2-7|TRBV6-5
CASSYQSTSGEQYF
TGTGCCAGCAGTTACCAATCGACTAGCGGTGAGCAGTACTTC
>-|-|TRBJ2-1|TRBV12-3/TRBV12-4
CASSFRARGFNEQFF
TGTGCCAGCAGTTTTAGGGCCAGAGGGTTCAATGAGCAGTTCTTC
>-|many|TRBJ1-2|TRBV11-2
CASSLTGLGGYTF
TGTGCCAGCAGCCTTACAGGGTTGGGAGGCTACACCTTC
>TRBD2|-|TRBJ2-1|TRBV7-2
CASSLAVAGGGYNEQFF
TGTGCCAGCAGCTTAGCGGTAGCGGGAGGGGGCTACAATGAGCAGTTCTTC
>TRBD1|once|TRBJ1-3|TRBV20-1
CGLQGQAYSGNTIYF
TGCGGACTTCAGGGACAGGCATACTCTGGAAACACCATATATTTT
>-|many|TRBJ1-5|TRBV6-2/TRBV6-3
CASSGNVNQPQHF
TGTGCCAGCAGTGGAAACGTCAATCAGCCCCAGCATTTT
>TRBD1|-|TRBJ2-4|TRBV27
CASRGTGTVGNIQYF
TGTGCCAGCAGAGGGACCGGGACAGTGGGGAACATTCAGTACTTC
>-|-|TRBJ1-2|TRBV2
CASSVERGYTF
TGTGCCAGCAGTGTCGAGAGAGGCTACACCTTC
>-|once|TRBJ2-2|TRBV28
CASRQNGELFF
TGTGCCAGCAGACAAAACGGGGAGCTGTTTTTT
>-|-|TRBJ2-1|TRBV6-5
CASSYGPNPPLGPRSYNEQFF
TGTGCCAGCAGTTATGGCCCAAACCCTCCTCTAGGGCCGCGCTCCTACAATGAGCAGTTCTTC
>TRBD2|-|TRBJ2-3|TRBV7-3
CASSYQAGGTDTQYF
TGTGCCAGCAGTTACCAAGCGGGAGGCACAGATACGCAGTATTTT
>-|few|TRBJ2-7|TRBV5-1
CASSEGLLDYEQYF
TGCGCCAGCTCCGAGGGACTTCTTGACTACGAGCAGTACTTC
>-|few|TRBJ2-3|TRBV18
CASSPRQNTDTQYF
TGTGCCAGCTCACCAAGACAGAACACAGATACGCAGTATTTT
>-|few|TRBJ1-2|TRBV20-1
CSARPHRYGYTF
TGCAGTGCTAGACCCCACCGGTATGGCTACACCTTC